Reported below is one TCR beta chain. At one boundary the junction diverges from the germline segment, which might be a read error. Seattle researchers signed up patients amid active infection and tracked them longitudinally. This entry belongs to a study of blood T cell repertoires in COVID-19. For the study at large: From T cells, B-cell-depleted T cells, or PBMCs came the material, which was cDNA or gDNA.

Data came from immunoSEQ multiplex PCR; TCRdb stores just in-frame clones and leaves some out. In the table there are 200,000 to 250,000 clones, roughly four fifths of which are singletons. This receptor was taken from a woman of 80 years or more with COVID-19, enrolled during active disease. Sequences were obtained from peripheral blood.

The CDR3 DNA is TGCGCCAGCAACTTGGGGCGGGGGAGTAGCACAGATACGCAGTATTTT. This translates into CASNLGRGSSTDTQYF. This chain uses TRBV5-1 with TRBJ2-3; 7 bases are shared with TRBD2. Germline V gives CDR1 SGHRS, CDR2 YFSETQ. CDR3 size: 16 residues.